Each of the 3 T cell receptor beta chains below was sequenced from the same sample in a study of somatic mutations in cytotoxic T cells in rheumatoid arthritis. Libraries were prepared by immunoSEQ multiplex PCR; TCRdb keeps only in-frame clonotypes and omits some of them. In the table there are 15,000 or so clones, over 80% of which are singletons. Sequenced sample: CD8+ T cells sorted from blood. Receptor source: an adult with rheumatoid arthritis.

The chain carries TRBV18 and TRBJ2-2; D may match TRBD1 or TRBD2 (5 bases each). CDR3 length equals 13 residues. V lost 3 bases to trimming and J lost 3 bases, with 5 bases between them. Germline CDR1 is KGHSH and CDR2 is LQKENI. DNA of the CDR3: TGTGCCAGCTCACCGGGGGACACCGGGGAGCTGTTTTTT. This translates into CASSPGDTGELFF.

The chain is built from TRBV6-8 and TRBJ2-7; weak D call: TRBD2 (6 bases). Germline CDR1 and CDR2: MNHGY and SAAAGT. Trimming stripped 5 bases from V and 6 bases from J, with 8 bases between. The CDR3 extends over 11 amino acids. CDR3 in DNA: TGTGCCAGCAGTGGAGGGGTCGAGCAGTACTTC. Protein product: CASSGGVEQYF.

This chain links TRBV29-1 with TRBJ2-1; 9 bases fit TRBD2. Trimming took 5 bases from V and 3 from J; bases not matched to a gene: 8. The CDR3 is 15 residues long. The germline CDR1 and CDR2 sequences are SQVTM and ANQGSEA. CDR3 residues: CSVPLAGANYNEQFF. For the CDR3, the DNA is TGCAGCGTTCCATTAGCGGGAGCAAACTACAATGAGCAGTTCTTC.